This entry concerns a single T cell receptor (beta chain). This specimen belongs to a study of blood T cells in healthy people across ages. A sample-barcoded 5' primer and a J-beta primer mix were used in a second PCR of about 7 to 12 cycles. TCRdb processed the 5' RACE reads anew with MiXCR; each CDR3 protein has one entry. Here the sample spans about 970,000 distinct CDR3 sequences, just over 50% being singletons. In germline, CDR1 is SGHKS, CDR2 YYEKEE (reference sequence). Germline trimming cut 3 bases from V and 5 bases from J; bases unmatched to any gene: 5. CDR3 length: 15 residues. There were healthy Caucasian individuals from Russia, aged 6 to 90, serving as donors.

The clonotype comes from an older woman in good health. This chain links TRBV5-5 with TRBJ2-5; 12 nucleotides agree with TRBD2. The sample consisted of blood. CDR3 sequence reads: CASSSTSGSYETQYF. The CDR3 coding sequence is TGTGCCAGCAGCTCGACTAGCGGGAGTTATGAGACCCAGTACTTC.